One and the same sample provided the 13 T cell receptor beta chains below, sequenced in a study of identical twins. TCRdb passed the 5' RACE reads through MiXCR, listing each CDR3 protein once. In the table there are around 530,000 distinct CDR3 sequences, roughly 15% of which are singletons. These data are also associated with another study on yellow fever vaccine responses in identical twins.

The specimen sequenced was CD4+ T cells sorted from blood. These TCRs come from a woman between 18 and 30 years old in good health.

CDR3 amino acids: CAISGSPTPDSSEQYF. CDR3 bases: TGTGCCATCAGTGGCTCACCAACCCCGGACAGTTCCGAGCAGTACTTC. The chain carries TRBV10-3 and TRBJ2-7; possible D gene TRBD1, 6 bases. The germline V gene encodes CDR1 ENHRY and CDR2 SYGVKD. V dropped 4 bases and J dropped 6 bases, with 22 bases sitting between them. This CDR3 comprises 16 residues.

This clonotype was seen only a few times. V and J are TRBV12-3 or TRBV12-4 and TRBJ2-2, with 8 bases identical to TRBD1. This CDR3 is built from 15 residues. The V segment lost 5 bases and the J segment 0 bases; nucleotides outside the gene matches: 2. The DNA for the CDR3 is TGTGCCAGCAGTCAGGGGGCCCCGAACACCGGGGAGCTGTTTTTT. It specifies CASSQGAPNTGELFF.

Only a few counts were recorded for this clonotype. The V call is TRBV10-3, the J call TRBJ2-2, with D maybe TRBD1 (6 bases). Germline CDR1 is ENHRY and CDR2 is SYGVKD. Trimming stripped 9 bases from V and 1 base from J, with 12 bases between. This CDR3 is 14 amino acids long. CDR3 residues: CAIPGTMNTGELFF. The CDR3 DNA reads TGTGCCATTCCCGGGACAATGAACACCGGGGAGCTGTTTTTT.

V is TRBV20-1 and J is TRBJ2-5, with 8 bases aligning to TRBD1. Germline-derived CDR1 and CDR2 are DFQATT and SNEGSKA (reference sequence). The CDR3 runs to 13 residues. The trim removed 6 bases at V and 5 bases at J, leaving 8 bases unmatched. CDR3: CSAPGGGLETQYF. CDR3 bases: TGCAGTGCACCAGGGGGCGGTCTGGAGACCCAGTACTTC.

This clonotype was seen a handful of times. The rearrangement links TRBV14 to TRBJ1-1, with 7 bases lining up with TRBD1. The junction had 7 bases not matched to a gene; V was cut back by 5 bases and J by 4 bases. The length of the CDR3 is 14 residues. The germline V gene encodes CDR1 SGHDN and CDR2 FVKESK. CDR3 nucleotides: TGTGCCAGCAGCTTACAGACAGGGACCACTGAAGCTTTCTTT. This encodes CASSLQTGTTEAFF. The variable domain in full, completed from reference TRBV14 and TRBJ1-1, reads EAGVTQFPSHSVIEKGQTVTLRCDPISGHDNLYWYRRVMGKEIKFLLHFVKESKQDESGMPNNRFLAERTGGTYSTLKVQPAELEDSGVYFCASSLQTGTTEAFFGQGTRLTVV.

This chain joins TRBV7-9 and TRBJ1-2; TRBD1 matches at 7 bases. V was clipped by 3 bases and J by 1 base; unmatched bases: 8. This CDR3 has 16 amino acids. Germline CDR1 SEHNR, CDR2 FQNEAQ (reference sequence). The CDR3 sequence: CASSFDRQGNNYGYTF. CDR3 DNA: TGTGCCAGCAGCTTCGATAGACAGGGTAATAACTATGGCTACACCTTC.

This clonotype turned up a few times. The chain uses TRBV12-3 or TRBV12-4 and TRBJ1-2; D remains unclear. With 1 base removed from V and 5 bases from J, the gap between germline ends came to 17 bases. The CDR3 runs 16 residues. CDR3 sequence reads: CASSLVGRMSFYGYTF. CDR3 DNA: TGTGCCAGCAGTTTAGTCGGCAGGATGAGCTTTTATGGCTACACCTTC.

The chain joins TRBV7-2 to TRBJ2-2; the D gene is possibly TRBD2 (6 bases). The CDR3 sequence is 12 residues long. Germline-derived CDR1 and CDR2 are SGHTA and FQGNSA. The CDR3 sequence is CALGGNTGELFF. Here the CDR3 DNA reads TGTGCGCTGGGGGGGAACACCGGGGAGCTGTTTTTT.

The chain is built from TRBV3-1 and TRBJ2-7; possible D gene TRBD2, 6 bases. V was cut by 4 bases and J by 3 bases, with 13 bases left in between. CDR3 size: 14 residues. Germline V gives CDR1 LGHDT, CDR2 YNNKEL (reference sequence). The CDR3 DNA reads as TGTGCCAGCAGCCGGGGACTTGCTAACTACGAGCAGTACGTC. Protein product: CASSRGLANYEQYV.

The sample holds a few counts of this clonotype. The chain couples TRBV4-1 to TRBJ2-3, with a possible D match to TRBD2 (5 bases). CDR1 and CDR2 (germline): MGHRA, YSYEKL. The CDR3 totals 14 residues. V lost 3 bases and J lost 2, with 9 bases in between. The CDR3 region is CASSQILVTDTQYF. DNA for the CDR3: TGCGCCAGCAGCCAGATACTAGTCACAGATACGCAGTATTTT.

V is TRBV20-1 and J is TRBJ2-2; 14 bases map to TRBD2. The V gene's germline CDR1 is DFQATT and CDR2 SNEGSKA (reference sequence). J was trimmed by 3 bases and V by 3 bases; bases with no gene match: 12. CDR3 length equals 19 residues. The CDR3 sequence: CSARGTGTSGSADTGELFF. CDR3 in DNA: TGCAGTGCTAGGGGGACCGGGACTAGCGGGAGCGCGGACACCGGGGAGCTGTTTTTT.

The sample holds a few counts of this clonotype. The genes are TRBV10-3 and TRBJ2-7; no clear D gene. This CDR3 contains 13 residues. V was clipped by 0 bases and J by 7 bases, with 10 bases between them. From germline, CDR1 is ENHRY and CDR2 SYGVKD. The CDR3 here is CAISESTFEEQYF. The CDR3 coding sequence is TGTGCCATCAGTGAGTCTACTTTTGAAGAGCAGTACTTC.

This clonotype was counted once. The rearrangement links TRBV28 to TRBJ2-5; 8 nucleotides line up with TRBD1. Germline CDR1 reads MDHEN; CDR2 reads SYDVKM. CDR3 size: 15 residues. The junction had 12 bases not matched to a gene; V was cut back by 7 bases and J by 5 bases. CDR3 loop: CASKPWTGTKETQYF. CDR3 nucleotides: TGTGCCAGCAAACCGTGGACAGGGACGAAGGAGACCCAGTACTTC.